This T cell receptor (beta chain) was sequenced for a study of blood T cell repertoires in COVID-19. Overall study context: COVID-19 samples collected from the United States, Italy and Spain covered acute and convalescent phases. T cells, B-cell-depleted T cells, or PBMCs provided the cDNA or gDNA that served as material.

The CDR3 contains 14 residues. V was cut by 3 bases and J by 5 bases, with 13 bases left in between. Per germline, CDR1 LNHDA and CDR2 SQIVND (reference sequence). Measured with immunoSEQ multiplex PCR; TCRdb has only the in-frame clones, and not every one. The data contain fewer than 250,000 clones, 86% of them singletons. The receptor was isolated from a woman aged 70 to 79 with acute or convalescent COVID-19. The chain uses TRBV19 and TRBJ2-5, with D perhaps matching TRBD2 (6 bases). The sequencing sample was made of peripheral blood. CDR3 sequence (DNA): TGTGCCAGTAGTATCTCGGGAGCTAAGGAGACCCAGTACTTC. Translating gives CASSISGAKETQYF.